These T cell receptor beta chains were read from a single sample in a study of Ad26.COV2.S vaccination and SARS-CoV-2 variants. Here immunoSEQ multiplex PCR was the method, and the copy in TCRdb shows in-frame clones only, minus some. In the table there are about 480,000 clones, approximately 88% of which are singletons. The sequencing here drew on peripheral blood, taken in a trial of Ad26.COV2.S vaccine versus placebo. These receptors were taken from a person aged 18 to 65 who received the Ad26.COV2.S COVID-19 vaccine or a placebo. Both conserved end residues are part of each CDR3. The order of the fields is D gene, clone size, J gene, V gene, CDR3 protein, CDR3 DNA. D genes are given only for firm matches. Clone sizes are given selectively: once, few, many, or a class where the clone is expanded.

d_gene: -; abundance: -; j_gene: TRBJ1-1; v_gene: TRBV28; CDR3aa: CASSPPDRNTEAFF; CDR3nt: TGTGCCAGCAGTCCCCCGGATAGGAACACTGAAGCTTTCTTT
d_gene: -; abundance: -; j_gene: TRBJ1-6; v_gene: TRBV6-2/TRBV6-3; CDR3aa: CASSYRAFGNSPLHF; CDR3nt: TGTGCCAGCAGTTATCGGGCCTTCGGTAATTCACCCCTCCACTTT
d_gene: TRBD2; abundance: -; j_gene: TRBJ2-2; v_gene: TRBV28; CDR3aa: CASSSGGVGGELFF; CDR3nt: TGTGCCAGCAGTTCCGGGGGGGTCGGCGGGGAGCTGTTTTTT
d_gene: -; abundance: -; j_gene: TRBJ1-1; v_gene: TRBV7-2; CDR3aa: CASSLGQTSNTEAFF; CDR3nt: TGTGCCAGCAGCTTAGGACAGACCTCGAACACTGAAGCTTTCTTT
d_gene: TRBD2; abundance: few; j_gene: TRBJ2-5; v_gene: TRBV7-3; CDR3aa: CASSSTLPGLADGTKETQYF; CDR3nt: TGTGCCAGCAGCTCCACCCTACCGGGACTAGCGGACGGGACCAAAGAGACCCAGTACTTC
d_gene: -; abundance: -; j_gene: TRBJ1-1; v_gene: TRBV19; CDR3aa: CASSHRGAIEAFF; CDR3nt: TGTGCCAGTAGTCACCGGGGCGCGATCGAAGCTTTCTTT
d_gene: -; abundance: -; j_gene: TRBJ1-2; v_gene: TRBV30; CDR3aa: CAWRAVGRHKGYTF; CDR3nt: TGTGCCTGGAGGGCAGTGGGGCGTCATAAAGGCTACACCTTC
d_gene: -; abundance: -; j_gene: TRBJ1-2; v_gene: TRBV7-2; CDR3aa: CASSLDPGSRGYTF; CDR3nt: TGTGCCAGCAGCTTAGATCCAGGCTCGAGGGGCTACACCTTC
d_gene: TRBD1; abundance: -; j_gene: TRBJ1-2; v_gene: TRBV6-4; CDR3aa: CASSDPSAWDRGRYGYTF; CDR3nt: TGTGCCAGCAGTGACCCGAGTGCGTGGGACAGGGGAAGGTATGGCTACACCTTC
d_gene: -; abundance: -; j_gene: TRBJ1-1; v_gene: TRBV6-6; CDR3aa: CASTDPFTPLPEAFF; CDR3nt: TGTGCCAGCACCGACCCCTTCACACCTCTACCTGAAGCTTTCTTT
d_gene: TRBD1; abundance: few; j_gene: TRBJ1-2; v_gene: TRBV4-3; CDR3aa: CASSHEIAGGADGYTF; CDR3nt: TGCGCCAGCAGCCATGAAATTGCAGGGGGCGCAGATGGCTACACCTTC
d_gene: -; abundance: -; j_gene: TRBJ1-1; v_gene: TRBV5-6; CDR3aa: CASSLKVDRSTF; CDR3nt: TGTGCCAGCAGCTTGAAGGTTGACCGCTCAACTTTT
d_gene: -; abundance: -; j_gene: TRBJ1-1; v_gene: TRBV27; CDR3aa: CASSPRPTPTEAFF; CDR3nt: TGTGCCAGCAGTCCAAGGCCGACACCCACTGAAGCTTTCTTT
d_gene: -; abundance: -; j_gene: TRBJ2-7; v_gene: TRBV7-9; CDR3aa: CASSLGDYEQYF; CDR3nt: TGTGCCAGCAGCTTAGGGGACTACGAGCAGTACTTC
d_gene: -; abundance: few; j_gene: TRBJ1-5; v_gene: TRBV6-1; CDR3aa: CASSEVTYWSQHF; CDR3nt: TGTGCCAGCAGTGAAGTAACTTATTGGTCCCAGCATTTT
d_gene: -; abundance: once; j_gene: TRBJ1-1; v_gene: TRBV19; CDR3aa: CASTYLAGTEAFF; CDR3nt: TGTGCCAGTACTTATCTGGCGGGCACTGAAGCTTTCTTT